The present T cell receptor (beta chain) was sequenced within a study of early T cells in non-severe SARS-CoV-2 infection. Study results and caveats: In VDJdb matching, anti-spike CD8 responses were favored while private and CD4 specificities went missing.

This CDR3 region has 13 residues. The ends lost 10 bases at V and 0 bases at J; junction bases unmatched: 5. Germline CDR1 and CDR2: SNHLY and FYNNEI. About this clonotype: Its antigen is undetermined.

TCRdb re-analysed the 5' RACE reads in MiXCR, keeping a single row per CDR3 protein. The data contain tens of thousands of distinct CDR3 sequences, approximately 12% of them singletons. Sequenced: whole blood. This clonotype originated in an adult who was a healthcare worker with PCR-confirmed SARS-CoV-2 infection or an uninfected control (not recorded which). The rearrangement uses TRBV2 and TRBJ1-2; TRBD1 matches 7 bases. The DNA for the CDR3 is TGTGCCACCACACAGGGGTCTAACTATGGCTACACCTTC. Translation gives CATTQGSNYGYTF. Full variable domain (rest looked up from reference TRBV2 and TRBJ1-2): EPEVTQTPSHQVTQMGQEVILRCVPISNHLYFYWYRQILGQKVEFLVSFYNNEISEKSEIFDDQFSVERPDGSNFTLKIRSTKLEDSAMYFCATTQGSNYGYTFGSGTRLTVV.